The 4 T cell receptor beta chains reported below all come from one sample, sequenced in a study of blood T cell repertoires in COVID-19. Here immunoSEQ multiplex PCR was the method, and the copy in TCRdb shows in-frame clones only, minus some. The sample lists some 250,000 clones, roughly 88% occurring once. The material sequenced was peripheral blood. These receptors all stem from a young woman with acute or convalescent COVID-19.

The CDR3 DNA sequence: TGTGCCAGCAGCCAAGGCCGGGTTACGAGGTTCAATCAGCCCCAGCATTTT. Protein product: CASSQGRVTRFNQPQHF. The chain uses TRBV3-1 (or the pseudogene TRBV3-2) and TRBJ1-5, with D unclear. CDR1 LGHDT and CDR2 YNNKEL come from the germline V gene (reference sequence). The CDR3 has 17 residues. The V end was cut by 1 base, the J end by 3 bases, with 16 bases between.

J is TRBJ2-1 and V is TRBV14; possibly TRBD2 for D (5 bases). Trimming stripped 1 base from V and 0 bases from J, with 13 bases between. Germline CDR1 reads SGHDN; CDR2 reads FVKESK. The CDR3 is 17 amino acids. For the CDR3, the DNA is TGTGCCAGCAGCCAAGGGGGTTGGCGGGTCTCCTACAATGAGCAGTTCTTC. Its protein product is CASSQGGWRVSYNEQFF. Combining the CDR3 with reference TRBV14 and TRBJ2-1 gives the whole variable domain EAGVTQFPSHSVIEKGQTVTLRCDPISGHDNLYWYRRVMGKEIKFLLHFVKESKQDESGMPNNRFLAERTGGTYSTLKVQPAELEDSGVYFCASSQGGWRVSYNEQFFGPGTRLTVL.

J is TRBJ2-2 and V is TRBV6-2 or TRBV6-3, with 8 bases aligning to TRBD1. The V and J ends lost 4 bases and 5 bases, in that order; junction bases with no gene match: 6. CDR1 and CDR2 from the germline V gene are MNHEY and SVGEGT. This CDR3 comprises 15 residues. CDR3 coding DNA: TGTGCCAGCAGTTTTGGACAGGGTGGGACCGGGGAGCTGTTTTTT. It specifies CASSFGQGGTGELFF.

As DNA, the CDR3 is TGTGCCAGCAGCCCACCTCCCGACAGGGGATTCGAGCAGTACTTC. It translates to CASSPPPDRGFEQYF. This chain joins TRBV11-2 and TRBJ2-7, with 8 bases identical to TRBD1. Germline V lookup: CDR1 SGHAT, CDR2 FQNNGV. The CDR3 length is 15 residues. After removal of 5 bases from V and 6 bases from J, the junction contained 12 bases not matched to a gene.